This is a list of T cell receptor beta chains from one sample in a study of shared clonotypes between healthy human individuals. This table comes from immunoSEQ multiplex PCR, and its TCRdb copy is limited to in-frame clones, with some not included. The repertoire includes fewer than 1.4 million clones, 70% to 80% of them detected once, and roughly 0.61% sits in the top ten. Sequenced: memory CD4+ T cells from PBMCs. Receptors were obtained from a man aged 18 to 29 in good health. Some clones in this sample may be carry-over from other donors' samples. The CDR3 runs from the conserved cysteine through the conserved F or W.

V: TRBV7-9; J: -; CDR3: CASTPQLAANEQFF
V: TRBV2; J: TRBJ1-2; CDR3: CASSRGWSYTF
V: TRBV5-8; J: TRBJ2-1; CDR3: CASSLAGDSYSSYNEQFF
V: TRBV21-1; J: TRBJ2-5; CDR3: CASSKGGSPYQPKQETQYF
V: TRBV11-2; J: TRBJ1-2; CDR3: CASSVRQGLSYGYTF
V: TRBV2; J: TRBJ1-2; CDR3: CASLPGQGTNYGYTF
V: TRBV15; J: TRBJ1-5; CDR3: CATSRDPDQPQHF
V: TRBV19; J: TRBJ2-7; CDR3: CASRDRGRDYEQYF
V: TRBV6-1; J: TRBJ2-1; CDR3: CASSGQAHNEQFF
V: TRBV27; J: TRBJ2-1; CDR3: CASSFGGGLRESYNEQFF
V: TRBV7-2; J: TRBJ2-4; CDR3: CASSLLGRAKNIQYF
V: TRBV5-1; J: TRBJ2-7; CDR3: CASSSGYGTEGVPYEQYF
V: TRBV5-1; J: TRBJ2-7; CDR3: CASSLLSGRESEQYF
V: TRBV5-4; J: TRBJ1-2; CDR3: CASSPDRARGYTF
V: TRBV5-1; J: TRBJ2-7; CDR3: CASSPLSGTYEQYF
V: TRBV30; J: TRBJ1-4; CDR3: CAWSVPSGLGEKLFF
V: TRBV5-1; J: TRBJ1-4; CDR3: CASSLDTGGWTNEKLFF
V: TRBV28; J: TRBJ2-3; CDR3: CASSFGRGVDTQYF
V: TRBV6-5; J: TRBJ2-3; CDR3: CASRTRTSQNTQYF
V: TRBV6-1; J: TRBJ1-3; CDR3: CASSDTGTGNTIYF
V: TRBV6-1; J: TRBJ2-2; CDR3: CASLGAGGNTGELFF
V: TRBV2; J: TRBJ1-2; CDR3: CASSEGQSLGYTF
V: TRBV4-1; J: TRBJ1-5; CDR3: CASSQVRVRQPQHF
V: TRBV6-1; J: TRBJ1-1; CDR3: CARTTLLDTEAFF
V: TRBV21-1; J: TRBJ2-7; CDR3: CASSTRRGAQYF
V: TRBV18; J: TRBJ1-1; CDR3: CASSPDSKVTLRF
V: TRBV29-1; J: TRBJ2-7; CDR3: CSVLQATEQYF
V: TRBV5-1; J: TRBJ1-2; CDR3: CASSARQGISYTF
V: TRBV4-1; J: TRBJ1-5; CDR3: CASSPEGGRGGQPQHF
V: TRBV19; J: TRBJ1-5; CDR3: CASSATNLAQPQHF
V: TRBV2; J: TRBJ2-5; CDR3: CASSGMRGETQYF
V: TRBV27; J: TRBJ1-1; CDR3: CASSFRQGAFEAFF
V: TRBV30; J: TRBJ1-1; CDR3: CAWSSLGVYTEAFF
V: TRBV6-1; J: TRBJ2-7; CDR3: CASRKNREQYF
V: TRBV7-3; J: TRBJ1-1; CDR3: CASSLAPGQNTEAFF
V: TRBV7-3; J: TRBJ2-7; CDR3: CASSLMGGRVYEQYF
V: TRBV30; J: TRBJ2-5; CDR3: CAWSRRDIRETQYF
V: TRBV11-2; J: TRBJ2-2; CDR3: CASSRFIGRVPGELFF
V: TRBV29-1; J: TRBJ1-1; CDR3: CSVLPPIGPSPRDTEAFF
V: TRBV7-8; J: TRBJ2-7; CDR3: CASSSYRGKGYEQYF
V: TRBV4-1; J: TRBJ2-2; CDR3: CASSQSEAGRNTGELFF
V: TRBV18; J: TRBJ2-1; CDR3: CASSRELGGNEQFF
V: TRBV27; J: TRBJ1-3; CDR3: CASSFQYGNTIYF
V: TRBV29-1; J: TRBJ1-3; CDR3: CSVEGREGNTIYF
V: TRBV2; J: TRBJ1-2; CDR3: CASSGGTGNYGYTF
V: TRBV11-3; J: TRBJ2-1; CDR3: CASSSLGAGGLAYNEQFF
V: TRBV6-5; J: TRBJ1-1; CDR3: CASSSTPRDRNTEAFF
V: TRBV2; J: TRBJ2-1; CDR3: CASSLGGFTGYITGRANEQFF
V: TRBV19; J: TRBJ1-1; CDR3: CASGLLDTEAFF
V: TRBV2; J: TRBJ1-2; CDR3: CASSPEHTNYGYTF